A selection of T cell receptor beta chains follows, all from one sample in a study of radiotherapy plus CTLA-4 blockade in lung cancer. Assay: immunoSEQ multiplex PCR; the TCRdb copy retains only in-frame clones and omits some. The table lists 71,000 or so clones, roughly 86% of them singletons, with over 0.85% in the top ten. This specimen was peripheral blood, taken from a patient treated with radiotherapy plus ipilimumab. The receptor set was obtained from a human donor with non-small cell lung cancer who had stable disease on radiotherapy plus ipilimumab. The CDR3 runs from the conserved cysteine through the conserved F or W. The D gene is left open where the match is weak. Only part of the rows carry a size: once, few, many, or a class if the clone is expanded.

V	D	J	size	DNA	CDR3
TRBV5-1	NA	TRBJ2-1	NA	TGCGCCAGCAGCCGGGCGGGGTTCGGGGATGAGCAGTTCTTC	CASSRAGFGDEQFF
TRBV2	NA	TRBJ2-7	NA	TGTGCCAGCAGTGATGGGACGGACTACGAGCAGTACTTC	CASSDGTDYEQYF
TRBV2	TRBD1	TRBJ2-6	NA	TGTGCCAGCAGAGGGGCTGGACAGGGAATCTCTGGGGCCAACGTCCTGACTTTC	CASRGAGQGISGANVLTF
TRBV13	NA	TRBJ2-5	NA	TGTGCCAGCAGCTTCCTGGGCGAAGAGACCCAGTACTTC	CASSFLGEETQYF
TRBV5-4	NA	TRBJ1-2	NA	TGTGCCGGCCTTAGGGCGTCGGGCTATGGCTACACCTTC	CAGLRASGYGYTF
TRBV29-1	TRBD2	TRBJ2-1	once	TGCAGCGTCGGTGGGAGGGCGGTCGGTGCCTACAATGAGCAGTTCTTC	CSVGGRAVGAYNEQFF
TRBV9	TRBD2	TRBJ2-1	once	TGTGCCAGCAGCGTAGGTGGTAGCGGGGGGGCCCGTGAGCAGTTCTTC	CASSVGGSGGAREQFF
TRBV19	NA	TRBJ1-4	NA	TGTGCCAGTAGTACCCCTCGGGGAGGGCGTGAAAAACTGTTTTTT	CASSTPRGGREKLFF
TRBV11-3	NA	TRBJ1-4	NA	TGTGCCAGCACAATCCCACTCAGGGGAGGTACAACTAATGAAAAACTGTTTTTT	CASTIPLRGGTTNEKLFF
TRBV5-1	NA	TRBJ2-1	few	TGCGCCAGCAGCACTGCCGGGAGCTACAATGAGCAGTTCTTC	CASSTAGSYNEQFF
TRBV30	NA	TRBJ2-2	NA	TGTGCCTGGAGTGGGCCAGTTCCCGGGGAGCTGTTTTTT	CAWSGPVPGELFF
TRBV28	TRBD1	TRBJ2-5	NA	TGTGCCAGCATCTATGCGGGACAGGGAAACCAAGAGACCCAGTACTTC	CASIYAGQGNQETQYF
TRBV7-3	TRBD2	TRBJ2-7	NA	TGTGCCAGCAGCTTAACGGGGGGGAGCGAGCAGTACTTC	CASSLTGGSEQYF
TRBV7-9	TRBD1	TRBJ2-3	NA	TGTGCCAGCAGTAAACCCGGGGACAGGGTTAGCACAGATACGCAGTATTTT	CASSKPGDRVSTDTQYF
TRBV7-3	TRBD2	TRBJ2-1	NA	TGTGCCAGCGGCCCGGGACTAGGGGACAATGAGCAGTTCTTC	CASGPGLGDNEQFF
TRBV11-2	TRBD1	TRBJ2-7	NA	TGTGCCAGCAGCTTAGGGGGGACAGTAAGTAGCATTGTTTACGAGCAGTACTTC	CASSLGGTVSSIVYEQYF
TRBV6-1	TRBD1	TRBJ1-2	NA	TGTGCCAGCAGTCTGGACAGGGGGAATGGCTACACCTTC	CASSLDRGNGYTF
TRBV7-6	NA	TRBJ2-3	NA	TGTGCCAGCAGCTTAGTGGGGGGGACAGGATCAGATACGCAGTATTTT	CASSLVGGTGSDTQYF
TRBV6-6	TRBD1	TRBJ1-5	NA	TGTGCCAGCAGTCCCGGACAGGGGTCGCATCAGCCCCAGCATTTT	CASSPGQGSHQPQHF
TRBV19	TRBD1	TRBJ2-7	once	TGTGCCTCCTCCCCCAGGGACAGGGGCTACGAGCAGTACTTC	CASSPRDRGYEQYF
TRBV27	TRBD1	TRBJ2-1	NA	TGTGCCAGCCGGACAGGGATTTACAATGAGCAGTTCTTC	CASRTGIYNEQFF
TRBV5-5	TRBD2	TRBJ2-7	NA	TGTGCCAGCAGCTTTGCCGGGACTAGCGGGGGAAGCTCCTACGAGCAGTACTTC	CASSFAGTSGGSSYEQYF
TRBV30	NA	TRBJ2-7	NA	TGTGCCTGGCGCGGGGGGCAGGGGGGCTACGAGCAGTACTTC	CAWRGGQGGYEQYF
TRBV9	NA	TRBJ2-6	once	TGTGCCAGCAGCGGAGACAGATCGTTTAACTCTGGGGCCAACGTCCTGACTTTC	CASSGDRSFNSGANVLTF
TRBV23-1	TRBD1	TRBJ2-1	NA	TGCGCCAGCAGCGGATGGACAGGGGATCGTGTGCAGTTCTTC	CASSGWTGDRVQFF
TRBV6-1	TRBD1	TRBJ1-6	NA	TGTGCCAGCTCGGGACAGGGCGATTCACCCCTCCACTTT	CASSGQGDSPLHF
TRBV7-8	NA	TRBJ2-7	few	TGTGCCAGCGGCTACGAGCAGTACTTC	CASGYEQYF
TRBV6-1	NA	TRBJ2-1	NA	TGTGCCAGCACCCCTTTAGTGGCTGAGCAGTTCTTC	CASTPLVAEQFF
TRBV6-5	NA	TRBJ2-1	NA	TGTGCCAGCAGTAAGATTTTAGCGGACAATGAGCAGTTCTTC	CASSKILADNEQFF
TRBV7-6	NA	TRBJ2-5	NA	TGTGCCAGCAGCCCAAGGACGTACCAAGAGACCCAGTACTTC	CASSPRTYQETQYF
TRBV6-6	NA	TRBJ2-7	few	TGTGCCAGCAGTTACTCGGGCTTCTACGAGCAGTACTTC	CASSYSGFYEQYF
TRBV5-1	NA	TRBJ1-1	NA	TGCGCCAGCGGCCAGACAGGGAACACTGAAGCTTTCTTT	CASGQTGNTEAFF
TRBV28	TRBD1	TRBJ2-5	NA	TGTGCCAGCAGACCGACAGGGTTGGAGACCCAGTACTTC	CASRPTGLETQYF
TRBV28	NA	TRBJ2-7	NA	TGTGTCTGTCAAGGGTACCCCTACGAGCAGTACTTC	CVCQGYPYEQYF
TRBV18	NA	TRBJ1-4	NA	TGTGCCAGCTCACCTCGGGGGGCTGCAACTAATGAAAAACTGTTTTTT	CASSPRGAATNEKLFF
TRBV4-1	NA	TRBJ1-1	NA	TGCGCCAGCAGCCAAGCCGGGTATACTGAAGCTTTCTTT	CASSQAGYTEAFF
TRBV7-8	TRBD1	TRBJ1-4	NA	TGTGCCAGCAGCTTATCGGACAGGCGGAATGAAAAACTGTTTTTT	CASSLSDRRNEKLFF
TRBV7-3	NA	TRBJ2-5	once	TGTGCCAGCAGCTTAGGAGACCATGGCATCCAGTACTTC	CASSLGDHGIQYF
TRBV18	TRBD1	TRBJ1-1	NA	TGTGCCAGCTCACGGACGGGACAGGGGATTCCCACTGAAGCTTTCTTT	CASSRTGQGIPTEAFF